The rows below give T cell receptor beta chains drawn from one sample of a study of T cells in Graves' hyperthyroidism and ophthalmopathy. Using its own MiXCR run on the multiplex PCR reads, TCRdb lists one record per CDR3 protein. The sample lists 490,000 or so distinct CDR3 sequences, about 22% occurring once. Sample: blood. The receptors derive from a woman in her 70s with Graves' ophthalmopathy. Both conserved end residues are part of each CDR3. Clone size appears in some rows only: once, few, many, or a class for an expanded clone.

>-|TRBJ2-3|TRBV9
CASVRGAATSTDTQYF
>-|TRBJ1-4|TRBV4-1
CASSQGGPTNEKLFF
>few|TRBJ1-2|TRBV19
CASSITGGSFRGYTF
>few|TRBJ1-1|TRBV13
CASSLGFLGTAEAFF
>-|TRBJ1-1|TRBV7-9
CASSPTRVITEAFF
>-|TRBJ2-1|TRBV4-2
CASSQEGRLAVYNEQFF
>few|TRBJ2-1|TRBV15
CATSREARLSNEQFF
>few|TRBJ1-5|TRBV30
CAWKTTGAAPQHF
>many|TRBJ1-2|TRBV12-5
CASGLAQRDRDGYTF
>few|TRBJ2-1|TRBV7-3
CASSLMGLAGQGEQFF
>once|TRBJ2-1|TRBV9
CASSVGASGWNNEQFF
>few|TRBJ2-7|TRBV7-2
CASSLRLAVLYEQYF
>few|TRBJ1-1|TRBV30
CAWKHLNTEAFF
>many|TRBJ2-5|TRBV3-1
CASSQRGTQETQYF
>many|TRBJ1-2|TRBV6-1
CASIAQGDYGYTF
>-|TRBJ2-1|TRBV5-1
CASSLEGSGYEQFF
>-|TRBJ2-2|TRBV5-1
CASSPTSGTNTGELFF
>many|TRBJ2-7|TRBV7-2
CASSLARISGMYEQYF